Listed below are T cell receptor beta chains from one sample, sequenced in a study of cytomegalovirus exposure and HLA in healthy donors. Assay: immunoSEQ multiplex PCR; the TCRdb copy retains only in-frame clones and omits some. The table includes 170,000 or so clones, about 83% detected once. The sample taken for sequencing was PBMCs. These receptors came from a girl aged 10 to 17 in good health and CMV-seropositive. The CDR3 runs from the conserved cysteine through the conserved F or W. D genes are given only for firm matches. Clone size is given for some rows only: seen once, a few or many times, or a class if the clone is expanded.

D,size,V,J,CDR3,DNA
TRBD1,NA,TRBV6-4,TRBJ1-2,CATTGVSSGYTF,TGTGCCACCACAGGGGTATCGAGTGGCTACACCTTC
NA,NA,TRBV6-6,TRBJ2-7,CASSSPGHSTYEQYF,TGTGCCAGCAGTTCACCGGGTCACTCCACCTACGAGCAGTACTTC
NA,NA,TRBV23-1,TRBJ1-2,CKFLGRPLQGYTF,TGCAAGTTCTTGGGCAGGCCCCTTCAAGGCTACACCTTC
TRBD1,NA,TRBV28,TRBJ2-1,CASSSRLYRGIRNEQFF,TGTGCCAGCAGTTCGCGCCTATACAGGGGTATTAGGAATGAGCAGTTCTTC
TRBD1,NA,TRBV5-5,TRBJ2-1,CASSPRDRGNNEQFF,TGTGCCAGCAGCCCCCGGGACAGGGGGAACAATGAGCAGTTCTTC
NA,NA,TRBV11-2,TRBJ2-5,CASSLGRGGGQETQYF,TGTGCCAGCAGCTTAGGGAGGGGAGGGGGTCAAGAGACCCAGTACTTC
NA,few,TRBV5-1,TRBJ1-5,CASSLDSSNQPQHF,TGCGCCAGCAGCTTGGACAGCAGCAATCAGCCCCAGCATTTT
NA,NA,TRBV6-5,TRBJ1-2,CASSYGTGLSNYGYTF,TGTGCCAGCAGTTACGGTACAGGGCTATCTAACTATGGCTACACCTTC
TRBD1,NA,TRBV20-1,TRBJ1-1,CSAFDRAEAFF,TGCAGTGCTTTCGACAGGGCTGAAGCTTTCTTT
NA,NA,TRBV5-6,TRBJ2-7,CASSPGGAYEQYF,TGTGCCAGCAGCCCGGGCGGGGCCTACGAGCAGTACTTC
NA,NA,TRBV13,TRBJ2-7,CASSLDAQVDEQYF,TGTGCCAGCAGCTTAGATGCTCAGGTAGACGAGCAGTACTTC
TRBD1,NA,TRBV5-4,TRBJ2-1,CASSTGGTGQARKQFF,TGTGCCAGCAGCACCGGCGGAACGGGACAGGCGCGAAAGCAGTTCTTC
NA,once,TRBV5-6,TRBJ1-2,CASSLGGQPNYGYTF,TGTGCCAGCAGCTTAGGGGGTCAACCTAACTATGGCTACACCTTC
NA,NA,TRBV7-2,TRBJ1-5,CASSGQRDQPQHF,TGTGCCAGCAGTGGACAGAGAGATCAGCCCCAGCATTTT
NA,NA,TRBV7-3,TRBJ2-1,CASSLGAGSSYNEQFF,TGTGCCAGCAGCTTAGGGGCGGGGAGCTCCTACAATGAGCAGTTCTTC
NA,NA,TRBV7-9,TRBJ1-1,CASSLMGGTEAFF,TGTGCCAGCAGCTTAATGGGAGGCACTGAAGCTTTCTTT
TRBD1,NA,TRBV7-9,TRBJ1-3,CASSLGETGGSSGNTIYF,TGTGCCAGCAGCTTAGGGGAGACAGGGGGGAGCTCTGGAAACACCATATATTTT